These 27 T cell receptor beta chains share one sample of origin, sequenced in a study of tumor-infiltrating T cells and Merkel cell polyomavirus. In the study overall: The T cells studied were CD8+ and recognized the Merkel cell polyomavirus KLL epitope.

Clones were read by immunoSEQ multiplex PCR, and TCRdb kept only the in-frame ones, dropping some. The data hold 25,000 or so clones, with 87% observed a single time. Every patient's tumor was robustly positive for Merkel cell polyomavirus Large T antigen on immunohistochemistry. The specimen sequenced was lymph node tissue. These receptors all stem from a man aged 45-65 years with Merkel cell carcinoma.

The chain has TRBV7-3 and TRBJ2-7, with D uncertain. CDR1 and CDR2 (germline): SGHTA, FQGTGA. Trimming shortened V by 2 bases and J by 0 bases, and 11 bases separated the two germline ends. The CDR3 is 15 residues long. The CDR3, as DNA: TGTGCCAGCAGCTTAGAGAGGTTGAGCTCCTACGAGCAGTACTTC. It yields the protein CASSLERLSSYEQYF.

The chain uses TRBV7-9 and TRBJ2-3; TRBD2 is a possible D gene (6 bases). The CDR3 extends over 14 amino acids. Germline V gene sequence: CDR1 SEHNR, CDR2 FQNEAQ (reference sequence). V was clipped by 5 bases and J by 7 bases, with 16 bases between them. DNA for the CDR3: TGTGCCAGCAGCCCCGAGACTAGTATTCATACGCAGTATTTT. This sequence encodes CASSPETSIHTQYF. Full variable domain (outside the CDR3, taken from reference TRBV7-9 and TRBJ2-3): DTGVSQNPRHKITKRGQNVTFRCDPISEHNRLYWYRQTLGQGPEFLTYFQNEAQLEKSRLLSDRFSAERPKGSFSTLEIQRTEQGDSAMYLCASSPETSIHTQYFGPGTRLTVL.

The chain employs TRBV7-9 and TRBJ1-6; TRBD1 matches at 9 bases. Trimming cost V 5 bases and J 6 bases; bases outside gene matches: 5. In germline, CDR1 is SEHNR, CDR2 FQNEAQ (reference sequence). The CDR3 is 15 residues long. CDR3 residues: CASSPRTGANSPLHF. The DNA for the CDR3 is TGTGCCAGCAGCCCAAGGACAGGGGCTAATTCACCCCTCCACTTT.

V usage is TRBV5-4 and J usage is TRBJ2-7; TRBD2 aligns across 10 bases. V dropped 4 bases and J dropped 5; count of bases not matched to a gene: 9. The germline V gene has CDR1 SGHNT and CDR2 YYREEE (reference sequence). The CDR3 loop spans 15 amino acids. The CDR3 bases are TGTGCCAGCAGCGATAAGCGGGAGGGCATAGACGAGCAGTACTTC. This gives the protein CASSDKREGIDEQYF.

The chain joins TRBV2 to TRBJ1-1, with 7 positions matching TRBD1. In germline, CDR1 is SNHLY, CDR2 FYNNEI. The CDR3 has 13 amino acids. V shed 7 bases, J shed 1 base, and the junction held 3 bases outside the gene matches. The CDR3 here is CASIRDRNTEAFF. The CDR3 region has the DNA TGTGCCAGCATTCGGGACAGGAACACTGAAGCTTTCTTT.

This clone was counted between two and nine times. The V and J genes are TRBV6-5 and TRBJ2-7, with 7 positions matching TRBD1. The CDR3 runs to 16 residues. CDR1 MNHEY and CDR2 SVGAGI come from the germline V gene. V was clipped by 0 bases and J by 2 bases; unmatched bases: 7. DNA of the CDR3: TGTGCCAGCAGTTACTCGAAGGCAGGGGGTACCTACGAGCAGTACTTC. This gives the protein CASSYSKAGGTYEQYF.

This chain joins TRBV29-1 and TRBJ2-7, with 12 positions matching TRBD2. Germline-derived CDR1 and CDR2 are SQVTM and ANQGSEA. The CDR3 runs to 13 residues. V lost 7 bases, J lost 6 bases, and 7 bases stayed unmatched. The DNA for the CDR3 is TGCAGCGCTGACATACTAGCGGGAGGCGAGCAGTACTTC. As protein: CSADILAGGEQYF.

The CDR3 DNA reads TGTGCCAGCCGGGACAGGCTTTACACAGATACGCAGTATTTT. Protein: CASRDRLYTDTQYF. The chain joins TRBV19 to TRBJ2-3; 8 positions agree with TRBD1. Germline V gene sequence: CDR1 LNHDA, CDR2 SQIVND (reference sequence). This CDR3 spans 14 amino acids. The ends lost 9 bases at V and 2 bases at J; junction bases unmatched: 7.

This clone was counted only a few times. The V and J genes are TRBV28 and TRBJ2-7; D remains ambiguous. Germline lookup yields CDR1 MDHEN and CDR2 SYDVKM. V was pared by 6 bases and J by 3 bases, with 9 bases between. This CDR3 spans 12 amino acids. DNA of the CDR3: TGTGCCAGCAGCTCCCCCGTCTACGAGCAGTACTTC. Translation: CASSSPVYEQYF.

The chain has TRBV9 and TRBJ2-3; 9 bases fit TRBD1. CDR1 SGDLS and CDR2 YYNGEE come from the germline V gene. The CDR3 covers 17 residues. The V and J ends lost 0 bases and 1 base, in that order; junction bases with no gene match: 6. The CDR3 here is CASSVEVRTGGTDTQYF. DNA for the CDR3: TGTGCCAGCAGCGTAGAGGTCAGGACAGGGGGCACAGATACGCAGTATTTT.

The gene calls are TRBV2 and TRBJ2-1; D is possibly TRBD2 (6 bases). The CDR3 spans 16 residues. The germline V gene encodes CDR1 SNHLY and CDR2 FYNNEI. Trimming removed 6 bases from V and 1 base from J, with 16 bases in between. CDR3 in amino acids: CASRTGRLASYNEQFF. CDR3 nucleotide sequence: TGTGCCAGCAGGACTGGACGGCTAGCGTCCTACAATGAGCAGTTCTTC.

The chain recombines TRBV5-5 with TRBJ1-5, with D hard to call. The CDR3 loop spans 13 amino acids. Germline V gives CDR1 SGHKS, CDR2 YYEKEE (reference sequence). V lost 4 bases, J lost 4 bases, and 9 bases lay in between. CDR3 bases: TGTGCCAGCAGCCAGAAAACAAATCAGCCCCAGCATTTT. Translating it yields CASSQKTNQPQHF.

The chain couples TRBV14 to TRBJ2-1; TRBD2 matches at 11 bases. The CDR3 totals 15 residues. The ends lost 4 bases at V and 2 bases at J; junction bases unmatched: 1. From germline, CDR1 is SGHDN and CDR2 FVKESK. In DNA, the CDR3 is TGTGCCAGCAGCCCGACTAGCGGGGCCTACAATGAGCAGTTCTTC. Translation gives CASSPTSGAYNEQFF.

The gene calls are TRBV7-2 and TRBJ2-7; tentative D call: TRBD1 (6 bases). This CDR3 spans 12 amino acids. V lost 4 bases, J lost 2 bases, and 6 bases lay in between. The germline CDR1 and CDR2 sequences are SGHTA and FQGNSA. The CDR3 DNA follows: TGTGCCAGCAGCTCAGGGGCCTACGAGCAGTACTTC. Translated, it gives CASSSGAYEQYF.

The chain has TRBV6-6 and TRBJ1-5; D possibly corresponds to TRBD1 (5 bases). The V gene's germline CDR1 is MNHNY and CDR2 SVGAGI (reference sequence). V dropped 6 bases and J dropped 3 bases, with 18 bases sitting between them. The CDR3 consists of 16 residues. CDR3 region: CASSRRGSGTNQPQHF. The CDR3 nucleotides are TGTGCCAGCAGCAGGAGGGGATCCGGGACCAATCAGCCCCAGCATTTT.

This chain joins TRBV6-6 and TRBJ2-7; possibly TRBD1 for D (6 bases). The V gene's germline CDR1 is MNHNY and CDR2 SVGAGI (reference sequence). This CDR3 is built from 13 residues. Trimming took off 2 bases at V and 1 base at J, with 6 bases between the two ends. CDR3 coding DNA: TGTGCCAGCAGTTACGGGACATCCTACGAGCAGTACTTC. This sequence encodes CASSYGTSYEQYF.

The chain is built from TRBV19 and TRBJ1-5, with 8 bases fitting TRBD1. Germline lookup yields CDR1 LNHDA and CDR2 SQIVND (reference sequence). After removal of 3 bases from V and 4 bases from J, the junction contained 2 bases not matched to a gene. This CDR3 spans 14 amino acids. The CDR3 loop is CASSIRQGNQPQHF. DNA of the CDR3: TGTGCCAGTAGTATTCGACAGGGGAATCAGCCCCAGCATTTT.

This chain links TRBV11-3 with TRBJ2-2; 8 bases agree with TRBD2. The trim removed 3 bases at V and 1 base at J, leaving 1 base unmatched. Germline CDR1 and CDR2: SGHNT and YENEEA. CDR3 length: 15 amino acids. As DNA, the CDR3 is TGTGCCAGCAGCTTCGCGGGGGGGAACACCGGGGAGCTGTTTTTT. Amino acid sequence: CASSFAGGNTGELFF.

This chain joins TRBV19 and TRBJ2-5; 8 bases match TRBD1. The CDR3 is 17 residues long. CDR1 is LNHDA and CDR2 is SQIVND in the germline V gene (reference sequence). Trimming took 4 bases from V and 4 from J; bases not matched to a gene: 14. The CDR3 loop is CASSRQGRIPTGETQYF. As DNA, the CDR3 is TGTGCCAGTAGTAGACAGGGGAGGATACCAACTGGAGAGACCCAGTACTTC.

The CDR3 nucleotides are TGTGCCAGCAGTTTCCTCGGGATGGAGACCCAGTACTTC. Translated, it gives CASSFLGMETQYF. This rearrangement joins TRBV27 to TRBJ2-5; D is perhaps TRBD2 (5 bases). Trimming shortened V by 3 bases and J by 5 bases, and 10 bases separated the two germline ends. The CDR3 sequence is 13 residues long. CDR1 is MNHEY, CDR2 SMNVEV, per germline (reference sequence).

This clone was observed once. The V call is TRBV2, the J call TRBJ2-1; 10 bases fit TRBD2. The CDR3 runs 14 residues. Per germline, CDR1 SNHLY and CDR2 FYNNEI. V was pared by 5 bases and J by 8 bases, with 6 bases of the junction left unmatched. CDR3 protein: CASSQLAGDDEQFF. In nucleotides, the CDR3 is TGTGCCAGCAGTCAGCTAGCGGGAGACGATGAGCAGTTCTTC.

The CDR3, as DNA: TGTGCCAGTAGTACGACAGGGGATCAGCCCCAGCATTTT. Amino acid sequence: CASSTTGDQPQHF. The chain joins TRBV19 to TRBJ1-5; TRBD1 matches at 8 bases. From germline, CDR1 is LNHDA and CDR2 SQIVND (reference sequence). The CDR3 is 13 amino acids. The J segment lost 5 bases and the V segment lost 4 bases, leaving 1 base of the junction unmatched.

This clone was seen once. V gene TRBV2 combines with J gene TRBJ1-4, with D perhaps matching TRBD1 (6 bases). The CDR3 runs 14 residues. V lost 4 bases and J 5 bases, leaving 11 bases between the germline ends. CDR1 SNHLY and CDR2 FYNNEI come from the germline V gene. The CDR3 coding sequence is TGTGCCAGCAGTGTGGTACAGGGAAATGAAAAACTGTTTTTT. Its protein product is CASSVVQGNEKLFF.

The CDR3 sequence: CASSYSAAGGGLFF. CDR3 DNA sequence: TGTGCCAGCAGTTACTCGGCAGCGGGGGGCGGGCTGTTTTTT. V is TRBV6-5 and J is TRBJ2-2, with 9 bases lining up with TRBD2. The trim removed 0 bases at V and 13 bases at J, leaving 6 bases unmatched. This CDR3 has 14 residues. The germline gives CDR1 MNHEY, CDR2 SVGAGI.

The chain links TRBV9 to TRBJ2-5; 7 positions agree with TRBD1. Germline V gives CDR1 SGDLS, CDR2 YYNGEE. This CDR3 is built from 15 residues. After removal of 3 bases from V and 4 bases from J, the junction contained 9 bases not matched to a gene. CDR3 sequence (DNA): TGTGCCAGCAGCGCCGGGACAGATCCCAGAGAGACCCAGTACTTC. Translating it yields CASSAGTDPRETQYF.

The chain joins TRBV19 to TRBJ2-7; tentatively, D is TRBD1 (6 bases). CDR1 is LNHDA, CDR2 SQIVND, per germline (reference sequence). V gave up 5 bases and J gave up 2 bases, with 13 bases separating them. The CDR3 spans 14 residues. As DNA, the CDR3 is TGTGCCAGTAGTCCTATCGGACAGCCCTACGAGCAGTACTTC. Translation gives CASSPIGQPYEQYF.

This rearrangement joins TRBV5-1 to TRBJ2-2, with D unresolved. The V end lost 2 bases, the J end lost 5 bases, and 10 bases lay between the germline ends. This CDR3 comprises 14 residues. The germline CDR1 and CDR2 sequences are SGHRS and YFSETQ. CDR3 sequence: CASSFRLVTGELFF. The CDR3 DNA reads as TGCGCCAGCAGCTTCAGACTGGTAACCGGGGAGCTGTTTTTT.